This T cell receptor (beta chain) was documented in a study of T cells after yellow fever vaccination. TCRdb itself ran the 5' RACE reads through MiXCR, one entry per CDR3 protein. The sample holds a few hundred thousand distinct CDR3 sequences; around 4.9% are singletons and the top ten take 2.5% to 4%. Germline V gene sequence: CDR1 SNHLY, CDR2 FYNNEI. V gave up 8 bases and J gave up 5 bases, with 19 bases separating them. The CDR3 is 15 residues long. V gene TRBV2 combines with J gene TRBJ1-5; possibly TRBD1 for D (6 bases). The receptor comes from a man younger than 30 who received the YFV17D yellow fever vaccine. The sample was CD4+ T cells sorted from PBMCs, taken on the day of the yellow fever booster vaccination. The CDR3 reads CASGLQGSNDQPQHF. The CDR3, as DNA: TGTGCCAGCGGCCTCCAGGGGAGTAACGATCAGCCCCAGCATTTT.